The 24 T cell receptor beta chains below were found in one sample sequenced in a study of T cells after posttransplantation cyclophosphamide. TCRdb's copy holds only in-frame clones and misses some; the assay was immunoSEQ multiplex PCR. There are roughly 40,000 clones in the sample, none observed a single time. The source material was PBMCs. Receptor source: a woman between 50 and 59 years old in good health and a related stem cell transplant donor.

This clone appeared many times. V and J are TRBV30 and TRBJ1-1; D may be TRBD1 (6 bases). Trimming stripped 5 bases from V and 4 bases from J, with 14 bases between. The CDR3 sequence is 13 residues long. Germline CDR1 GTSNPN, CDR2 SVGIG (reference sequence). CDR3 sequence (DNA): TGTGCCTGGCTGGTGATAGGGGGCACTGAAGCTTTCTTT. It codes for CAWLVIGGTEAFF.

This clone was detected ten times or more. As DNA, the CDR3 is TGCGCCAGCAGCTTGGAGGCAGGGTGGCAGAGGAACACTGAAGCTTTCTTT. This gives the protein CASSLEAGWQRNTEAFF. This chain links TRBV5-1 with TRBJ1-1, with D perhaps matching TRBD1 (5 bases). Looked up from germline, CDR1 is SGHRS and CDR2 is YFSETQ. This CDR3 region has 17 residues. Trimming left V 0 bases short and J 1 base short, with 16 bases between.

This clone appeared many times. The CDR3 loop reads CASSTLAEAFF. For the CDR3, the DNA is TGTGCCAGCAGTACGTTGGCCGAAGCTTTCTTT. The rearrangement links TRBV6-6 to TRBJ1-1; D is uncertain. CDR1 MNHNY and CDR2 SVGAGI come from the germline V gene (reference sequence). V lost 5 bases to trimming and J lost 8 bases, with 9 bases between them. The CDR3 covers 11 residues.

This clone has ten or more counts. The chain couples TRBV4-1 to TRBJ2-3, with D perhaps matching TRBD2 (6 bases). The CDR3 has 18 amino acids. V shed 1 base and J shed 1 base, with 18 bases lying between them. Germline CDR1 reads MGHRA; CDR2 reads YSYEKL. CDR3: CASSQAGGLRDRTDTQYF. In DNA form, the CDR3 reads TGCGCCAGCAGCCAAGCAGGAGGGCTTCGTGACCGCACAGATACGCAGTATTTT.

This clone was picked up many times. The chain uses TRBV11-2 and TRBJ1-1, with 7 bases identical to TRBD1. The CDR3 contains 15 residues. Germline V gene data show CDR1 as SGHAT and CDR2 as FQNNGV. J was trimmed by 3 bases and V by 6 bases; bases with no gene match: 10. CDR3 in DNA: TGTGCCAGCAGGCACAACAGGGGCGTCCACACTGAAGCTTTCTTT. The encoded protein is CASRHNRGVHTEAFF.

At least ten counts were recorded for this clone. This chain links TRBV7-7 with TRBJ2-3; 9 bases match TRBD2. The CDR3 runs to 15 residues. The germline V gene encodes CDR1 SSHAT and CDR2 FNYEAQ (reference sequence). V lost 4 bases and J lost 3; bases outside the gene matches: 5. The DNA for the CDR3 is TGTGCCAGCAGCTCGGGACTAGCCCCAACAGATACGCAGTATTTT. This gives the protein CASSSGLAPTDTQYF.

This clone was counted ten times or more. V and J are TRBV14 and TRBJ1-2; 8 bases agree with TRBD1. Germline CDR1 and CDR2: SGHDN and FVKESK. Trimming at V came to 0 bases and at J to 10 bases, leaving 4 bases not matched to a gene. This CDR3 is 13 amino acids long. CDR3 loop: CASSQDVRGHYTF. The CDR3 DNA follows: TGTGCCAGCAGCCAAGATGTCAGGGGGCACTACACCTTC.

This clone was detected a few times. The chain carries TRBV7-9 and TRBJ2-2; the D gene is possibly TRBD1 (5 bases). V was shortened by 4 bases and J by 3 bases, with 15 bases between the two germline ends. The CDR3 has 16 amino acids. In germline, CDR1 is SEHNR, CDR2 FQNEAQ (reference sequence). The DNA of the CDR3 is TGTGCCAGCAGCTCAGCCAGGGTTCGGGACACCGGGGAGCTGTTTTTT. Translation gives CASSSARVRDTGELFF.

This clone was picked up many times. The V and J genes are TRBV5-1 and TRBJ1-1; the D is unclear. The V end lost 2 bases, the J end lost 3 bases, and 11 bases lay between the germline ends. Germline assignment: CDR1 SGHRS and CDR2 YFSETQ. This CDR3 is 14 amino acids long. The CDR3 nucleotides are TGCGCCAGCAGCTTAGGGAGCCAGGACACTGAAGCTTTCTTT. As protein: CASSLGSQDTEAFF.

The table lists this clone with many counts. The rearrangement uses TRBV11-2 and TRBJ2-3; D gene uncertain. From germline, CDR1 is SGHAT and CDR2 FQNNGV. V was shortened by 6 bases and J by 5 bases, with 6 bases between the two germline ends. The CDR3 is made up of 11 amino acids. The DNA of the CDR3 is TGTGCCAGCAGTCTACGAGATACGCAGTATTTT. Its protein product is CASSLRDTQYF.

This clone was recorded many times. The V gene is TRBV18, the J gene TRBJ1-4; D unresolved. Trimming cost V 4 bases and J 8 bases, with 17 bases left between them. Germline V CDR1 and CDR2: KGHSH, LQKENI. This CDR3 has 15 amino acids. The chain's CDR3 is CASSHAPGGREKLFF. DNA of the CDR3: TGTGCCAGCTCACATGCGCCGGGTGGTAGGGAAAAACTGTTTTTT. The full variable domain, with the rest looked up from reference TRBV18 and TRBJ1-4, is NAGVMQNPRHLVRRRGQEARLRCSPMKGHSHVYWYRQLPEEGLKFMVYLQKENIIDESGMPKERFSAEFPKEGPSILRIQQVVRGDSAAYFCASSHAPGGREKLFFGSGTQLSVL.

This clone was recorded at least ten times. The chain links TRBV29-1 to TRBJ2-2, with 7 bases identical to TRBD1. This CDR3 region has 14 residues. Germline CDR1 is SQVTM and CDR2 is ANQGSEA. Trimming cost V 8 bases and J 6 bases; bases outside gene matches: 12. CDR3 DNA sequence: TGCAGCACCTCGAGGGGGCCCCAATCCGGGGAGCTGTTTTTT. Amino acid sequence: CSTSRGPQSGELFF.

This clone was seen many times. The rearrangement joins TRBV6-4 to TRBJ1-1; D might be TRBD1 (5 bases). The CDR3 has 14 residues. Between the trimmed V and J ends, which lost 0 bases and 5 bases, there was a span of 10 bases. Germline CDR1 is MRHNA and CDR2 is SNTAGT. This chain's CDR3 is CASSDSSKGTEAFF. Here the CDR3 DNA reads TGTGCCAGCAGTGACTCTTCCAAGGGGACTGAAGCTTTCTTT.

This clone was seen at least ten times. The chain combines TRBV18 with TRBJ1-5, with D maybe TRBD1 (6 bases). Germline V gene data show CDR1 as KGHSH and CDR2 as LQKENI. V lost 3 bases, J lost 5 bases, and 14 bases lay in between. The CDR3 consists of 15 residues. CDR3 amino acids: CASSPIGGRYQPQHF. The DNA for the CDR3 is TGTGCCAGCTCACCTATCGGGGGGCGATATCAGCCCCAGCATTTT.

In its sample, this clone was seen many times. V and J are TRBV2 and TRBJ2-3; possible D gene TRBD2, 5 bases. The CDR3 is made up of 14 amino acids. V lost 7 bases and J lost 2, with 13 bases in between. Per germline, CDR1 SNHLY and CDR2 FYNNEI. CDR3 residues: CASTMDGNTDTQYF. The CDR3 bases are TGTGCCAGCACGATGGACGGGAACACAGATACGCAGTATTTT.

This clone has at least ten counts. The genes are TRBV12-5 and TRBJ2-3, with TRBD2 as a possible D gene (6 bases). V gave up 3 bases and J gave up 1 base, with 20 bases separating them. The CDR3 runs to 18 residues. CDR1 is LGHNT and CDR2 is FRNRAP in the germline V gene. The CDR3 DNA follows: TGTGCTAGTGGTTTTTTGCCAGACGGCGGGGCGCGCACAGATACGCAGTATTTT. This codes for CASGFLPDGGARTDTQYF.

This clone has ten or more counts. The chain carries TRBV7-2 and TRBJ1-2; D unresolved. The CDR3 runs to 17 residues. Deletions cut 4 bases from V and 5 bases from J, with 23 bases between. In germline, CDR1 is SGHTA, CDR2 FQGNSA. In DNA, the CDR3 is TGTGCCAGCAGCTCAACTTTTTTCTTCTCCATTTTGTATGGCTACACCTTC. Amino acid sequence: CASSSTFFFSILYGYTF.

This clone has a count of ten or more. V gene TRBV28 combines with J gene TRBJ1-1; possibly TRBD1 for D (5 bases). The germline gives CDR1 MDHEN, CDR2 SYDVKM. V was trimmed by 5 bases and J by 9 bases, leaving 13 bases between them. This CDR3 comprises 12 residues. The CDR3 reads CASSRIGAKAFF. CDR3 nucleotides: TGTGCCAGCAGTCGGATAGGGGCTAAAGCTTTCTTT.

This clone was seen only a few times. V gene TRBV28 combines with J gene TRBJ1-6; no clear D. Germline V gene lookup returns CDR1 MDHEN and CDR2 SYDVKM. CDR3 length: 15 amino acids. Trimming took 6 bases from V and 0 from J, leaving 9 bases between them. The CDR3 DNA follows: TGTGCCAGCAGCCCACTATACTCCTATAATTCACCCCTCCACTTT. Residues: CASSPLYSYNSPLHF.

This clone was detected ten times or more. J is TRBJ2-3 and V is TRBV7-3, with 8 positions matching TRBD2. This CDR3 has 17 amino acids. The J segment lost 1 base and the V segment lost 4 bases, leaving 10 bases of the junction unmatched. Germline assignment: CDR1 SGHTA and CDR2 FQGTGA. The CDR3: CASSSNRGGRGTDTQYF. As DNA, the CDR3 is TGTGCCAGCAGCTCAAACCGGGGGGGCCGAGGCACAGATACGCAGTATTTT.

This CDR3 reads CARPRQGHQPQHF. The CDR3 nucleotides read TGTGCCAGGCCGAGACAGGGCCACCAGCCCCAGCATTTT. The chain couples TRBV27 to TRBJ1-5; 7 bases align to TRBD1. J was trimmed by 7 bases and V by 9 bases; bases with no gene match: 9. Germline assignment: CDR1 MNHEY and CDR2 SMNVEV (reference sequence). The CDR3 is made up of 13 amino acids.

This clone was detected only a few times. CDR3 region: CASKGGPASGGELFF. In DNA, the CDR3 is TGTGCCAGCAAGGGGGGGCCGGCTTCGGGCGGGGAGCTGTTTTTT. The chain carries TRBV25-1 and TRBJ2-2; TRBD2 is a possible D gene (7 bases). This CDR3 contains 15 residues. Germline CDR1 is MGHDK and CDR2 is SYGVNS. V was pared by 7 bases and J by 7 bases, with 19 bases between.

The table lists this clone with many counts. This rearrangement joins TRBV19 to TRBJ1-4; the match to TRBD1 covers 12 bases. The germline V gene encodes CDR1 LNHDA and CDR2 SQIVND (reference sequence). The CDR3 runs 14 residues. The junction had 4 bases not matched to a gene; V was cut back by 7 bases and J by 7 bases. Here the CDR3 reads CASKGTGGLEKLFF. The CDR3 coding sequence is TGTGCCAGTAAGGGGACAGGGGGCCTTGAAAAACTGTTTTTT.

The chain recombines TRBV11-2 with TRBJ2-1, with 9 bases that match TRBD1. CDR1 SGHAT and CDR2 FQNNGV come from the germline V gene. CDR3 length: 18 residues. After removal of 2 bases from V and 3 bases from J, the junction contained 11 bases not matched to a gene. The CDR3 DNA sequence: TGTGCCAGCAGCTTAAGACGGAACCGGGACAGGGTCTACAATGAGCAGTTCTTC. Translating it yields CASSLRRNRDRVYNEQFF. Looking up the rest from reference TRBV11-2 and TRBJ2-1 gives the full variable domain: EAGVAQSPRYKIIEKRQSVAFWCNPISGHATLYWYQQILGQGPKLLIQFQNNGVVDDSQLPKDRFSAERLKGVDSTLKIQPAKLEDSAVYLCASSLRRNRDRVYNEQFFGPGTRLTVL.